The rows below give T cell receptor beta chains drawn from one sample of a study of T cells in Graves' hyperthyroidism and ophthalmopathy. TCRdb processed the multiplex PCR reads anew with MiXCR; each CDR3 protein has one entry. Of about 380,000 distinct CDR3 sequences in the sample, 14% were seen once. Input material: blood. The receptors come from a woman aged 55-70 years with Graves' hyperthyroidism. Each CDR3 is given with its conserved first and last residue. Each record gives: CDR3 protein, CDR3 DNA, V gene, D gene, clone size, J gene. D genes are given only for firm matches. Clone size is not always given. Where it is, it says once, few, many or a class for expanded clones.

CDR3: CASSHSRSGRGRYEQYF; DNA: TGTGCCAGCAGCCACTCCCGTAGCGGGAGAGGTCGTTACGAGCAGTACTTC; V: TRBV12-3/TRBV12-4; D: TRBD2; size: many; J: TRBJ2-7
CDR3: CAITQNPNTEAFF; DNA: TGTGCCATCACCCAGAACCCGAACACTGAAGCTTTCTTT; V: TRBV10-3; D: .; size: many; J: TRBJ1-1
CDR3: CASSLDPAGSKTQYF; DNA: TGTGCCAGCAGCTTAGATCCAGCAGGCAGTAAGACCCAGTACTTC; V: TRBV11-2; D: .; size: few; J: TRBJ2-5
CDR3: CASSKTGGYLSSYEQYF; DNA: TGTGCCAGCAGTAAGACAGGGGGCTATCTAAGCTCCTACGAGCAGTACTTC; V: TRBV2; D: TRBD1; size: many; J: TRBJ2-7
CDR3: CASSFLAGDEQYF; DNA: TGTGCCAGCAGTTTCCTAGCGGGAGACGAGCAGTACTTC; V: TRBV28; D: TRBD2; size: many; J: TRBJ2-7
CDR3: CASSLLGAGELFF; DNA: TGTGCCAGCAGCTTACTTGGGGCCGGGGAGCTGTTTTTT; V: TRBV11-3; D: .; size: many; J: TRBJ2-2
CDR3: CASSVGTGENGYTF; DNA: TGTGCCAGCAGCGTAGGGACAGGGGAGAATGGCTACACCTTC; V: TRBV9; D: TRBD1; size: .; J: TRBJ1-2
CDR3: CASSFRAGVYNEQFF; DNA: TGCGCCAGCAGCTTCCGGGCAGGGGTGTACAATGAGCAGTTCTTC; V: TRBV5-1; D: .; size: many; J: TRBJ2-1
CDR3: CATSDQGSPYNEQFF; DNA: TGTGCCACCAGTGATCAGGGTTCGCCCTACAATGAGCAGTTCTTC; V: TRBV24-1; D: .; size: many; J: TRBJ2-1
CDR3: CASSYGTGGGGNQPQHF; DNA: TGTGCCAGCAGTTACGGGACAGGGGGAGGTGGCAATCAGCCCCAGCATTTT; V: TRBV6-6; D: TRBD1; size: .; J: TRBJ1-5
CDR3: CASSSPGKGNTGELFF; DNA: TGTGCCAGCAGCTCCCCGGGTAAAGGGAACACCGGGGAGCTGTTTTTT; V: TRBV7-3; D: .; size: many; J: TRBJ2-2